This T cell receptor (beta chain) was identified in a study of CD8+CD57+ T cells in acquired aplastic anemia (dated by TCRdb to the late 2010s). Regarding the study in general: DNA extracted from sorted CD4+ and CD8+ cells had a mean of about 3.3 ug, with a range of roughly 0.2 to 27.4 ug. For healthy donor samples, the average read count was around 9.9 million for CD4+ cells and fewer than 14 million for CD8+ cells.

On this clonotype itself: Its antigen remains undetermined. No base qualities exist here, and no much larger clone lies one base off it.

TCR repertoires of sorted CD4+ and CD8+ blood T cells from severe aplastic anemia patients and healthy subjects were deep-sequenced in the study. Ficoll-Paque density gradient centrifugation was used to isolate peripheral blood mononuclear cells. Before DNA extraction, CD4+ and CD8+ T cells were sorted by FACS or by magnetic beads. Profiling of TCR beta VDJ combinations and CDR3 sequences used genomic DNA as the template. An Illumina HiSeq 2000 was used for TCR repertoire sequencing. On the authors' methods: Repertoires were assessed using TRBV/TRBJ rearrangement plots, CDR3 size and DJ length profiles, and Simpson's diversity index. The most abundant DNA sequence in the deep sequencing data was defined as the immunodominant clone. CDR3 amino acid sequences were checked for sharing across subjects and were also compared against the VDJdb database and published repertoires. The public reads were run again by TCRdb, first through fastp at Q25 and then through MiXCR, and only productive beta chains were kept. Each CDR3 protein gets just one entry, which takes the most common genes and DNA from the rows behind it. For this entry, the V and J calls and clone size follow TCRdb and not the study's own pipeline. In all, the sample holds about 210,000 distinct CDR3 sequences, and approximately 60% of those were seen once. The top ten constitute 25% to 30% of the sample.

Inclusive of the bounding cysteine and phenylalanine, the CDR3 is 12 residues long. Only the CDR3 region is kept as DNA, spanning 36 bases read in frame from base 1. CDR1 and CDR2 were assigned from the germline V gene as MNHEY and SVGEGT. Deletion took 11 bases off V and 5 bases off J, with a span of 15 bases between the germline ends. Overall study outcomes, separate from this receptor: Roughly 30 CD8+ CDR3 sequences were shared between patients and controls but appeared highly expressed in patients and within their immunodominant clones. CD8+ Simpson's diversity did not differ significantly between patients and healthy controls (P=0.060).

Sequencing was done on a sample of sorted CD4+, CD8+, or CD8+CD57+ T cells (not recorded which) from PBMCs. This sequence was found in a human donor in good health. The chain is encoded by TRBV6-2 or TRBV6-3 joined to TRBJ2-5; matching of 5 bases hints at TRBD1 as the D gene. The CDR3 region reads CAGGHRAETQYF. The base sequence is TGTGCCGGCGGACACCGGGCGGAGACCCAGTACTTC.